This TCR beta chain was recorded in a study of T cell responses to AZD1222 COVID-19 vaccine. Points from the study as a whole: White British ancestry dominated among donors, who included more females, and clonal diversity was possibly underestimated. Unmutated variant regions are reportedly targeted by nearly half of spike-specific TCRs.

Note on this clone: What it recognizes is unknown.

Produced via immunoSEQ multiplex PCR; TCRdb's table is partial and in-frame only. This table has some 92,000 clones, about 89% appearing once. Germline CDR1 and CDR2: SGHVS and FQNEAQ. CDR3 length: 15 residues. The trim removed 4 bases at V and 1 base at J, leaving 5 bases unmatched. The starting material was peripheral blood, obtained on day 0 of AZD1222 vaccination. This clonotype originated in an adult in good health. This rearrangement joins TRBV7-8 to TRBJ2-5; 8 bases fit TRBD2. The CDR3 spells CASSSAGGLQETQYF. The CDR3 DNA reads as TGTGCCAGCAGCTCTGCGGGGGGACTCCAAGAGACCCAGTACTTC.